Listed here is a single T cell receptor beta chain. Its antigen is not known. The germline V and J ends were trimmed by 2 bases and 2 bases, with 11 bases remaining between them. The germline CDR1 and CDR2 sequences are SGHTA and FQGNSA. The CDR3 consists of 15 residues. This entry comes from a study of vaccination effects on CD4 cells after COVID-19. Study results and caveats: Marked clonal contraction was seen in infection- and vaccine-induced clones late after vaccination. Spike-reactive clones present post-vaccine in convalescents were predominantly new vaccine-induced clones.

Antigen-specific CD4+ T cells expanded by the ViraFEST assay with viral peptide pools were then sequenced. Following culture for around 9 days, CD4+ T cells were isolated. Confirmation by PCR established that the person had SARS-CoV-2 infection between March and December 2020. Wells containing over 1.5 million PBMC each were cultured with about 9 IU/ml IL-2 and 8 to 10 ug/ml peptides. Method: immunoSEQ multiplex PCR; TCRdb's copy keeps in-frame clones and lacks some. Of 40,000 or so clones in the sample, approximately 70% were seen once. Sequenced here: CD4+ T cells from PBMCs cultured with a peptide pool, sampled before COVID-19 vaccination. V gene TRBV7-2 combines with J gene TRBJ2-3, with a weak D call TRBD2 (6 bases). The sequence derives from a human donor who had a prior SARS-CoV-2 infection. CDR3 coding DNA: TGTGCCAGCAGCTTAATGGGGGGAAACACAGATACGCAGTATTTT. Translated, it gives CASSLMGGNTDTQYF.